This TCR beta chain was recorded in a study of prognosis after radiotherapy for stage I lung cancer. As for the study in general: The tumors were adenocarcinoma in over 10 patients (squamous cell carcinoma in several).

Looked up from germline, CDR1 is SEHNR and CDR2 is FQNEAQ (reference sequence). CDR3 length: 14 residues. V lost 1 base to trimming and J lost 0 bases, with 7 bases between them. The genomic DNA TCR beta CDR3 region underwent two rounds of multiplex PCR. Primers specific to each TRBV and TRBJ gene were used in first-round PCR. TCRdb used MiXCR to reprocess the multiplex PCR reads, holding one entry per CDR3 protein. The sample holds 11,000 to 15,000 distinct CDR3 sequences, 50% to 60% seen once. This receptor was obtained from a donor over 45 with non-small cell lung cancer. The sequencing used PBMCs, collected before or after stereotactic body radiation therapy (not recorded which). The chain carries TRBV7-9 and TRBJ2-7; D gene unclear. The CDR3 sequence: CASSLDVVSYEQYF. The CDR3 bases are TGTGCCAGCAGCTTAGATGTCGTCTCCTACGAGCAGTACTTC.